This passage covers 24 T cell receptor beta chains from one sample sequenced in a study of blood T cell repertoires in COVID-19. The method was immunoSEQ multiplex PCR; TCRdb's version includes in-frame clones alone and lacks a portion of them. Altogether roughly 260,000 clones are present, around 90% being singletons, with the ten largest covering approximately 2%. The sequencing input was PBMCs or T cells enriched from blood (not recorded which). Receptors were obtained from a woman under 30 who had recovered from COVID-19.

The genes are TRBV24-1 and TRBJ2-5; 9 nucleotides agree with TRBD1. This CDR3 is built from 15 residues. The germline gives CDR1 KGHDR, CDR2 SFDVKD. Trimming removed 0 bases from V and 4 bases from J; junction bases left unmatched: 2. The CDR3 nucleotides are TGTGCCACCAGTGATTTGGGACAGGGGACAGAGACCCAGTACTTC. Translation gives CATSDLGQGTETQYF.

This chain joins TRBV19 and TRBJ1-2; TRBD1 might be the D (6 bases). V lost 4 bases to trimming and J lost 7 bases, with 13 bases between them. This CDR3 region has 13 residues. The germline gives CDR1 LNHDA, CDR2 SQIVND (reference sequence). CDR3 sequence (DNA): TGTGCCAGTAGTACCACAGGGCAGGGTGGCTACACCTTC. This codes for CASSTTGQGGYTF.

The chain links TRBV18 to TRBJ2-2, with D perhaps matching TRBD1 (6 bases). The germline V gene encodes CDR1 KGHSH and CDR2 LQKENI. With 2 bases removed from V and 7 bases from J, the gap between germline ends came to 20 bases. This CDR3 comprises 17 residues. CDR3: CASSPITQGIGIGELFF. The CDR3 region has the DNA TGTGCCAGCTCACCAATCACCCAGGGGATCGGTATCGGGGAGCTGTTTTTT.

This clone was counted once. V usage is TRBV5-4 and J usage is TRBJ1-2; D might be TRBD1 (6 bases). Germline CDR1 reads SGHNT; CDR2 reads YYREEE (reference sequence). The CDR3 consists of 15 residues. Trimming removed 0 bases from V and 2 bases from J, with 11 bases in between. The CDR3 protein is CASSLVPRGNYGYTF. The CDR3 nucleotides are TGTGCCAGCAGCTTGGTTCCCAGGGGAAACTATGGCTACACCTTC.

The V call is TRBV19, the J call TRBJ1-4, with 7 bases aligning to TRBD1. J was trimmed by 8 bases and V by 6 bases; bases with no gene match: 9. The germline CDR1 and CDR2 sequences are LNHDA and SQIVND (reference sequence). CDR3 length equals 14 residues. The CDR3 is CASSPDRAREKLFF. In nucleotides, the CDR3 is TGTGCCAGTAGCCCTGACAGGGCACGGGAAAAACTGTTTTTT.

Only one count was recorded for this clone. The genes are TRBV9 and TRBJ1-1, with D tentatively TRBD1 (5 bases). The germline V and J ends were trimmed by 4 bases and 1 base, with 8 bases remaining between them. The V gene's germline CDR1 is SGDLS and CDR2 YYNGEE. This CDR3 contains 13 residues. The CDR3 is CASSSGGNTEAFF. The CDR3 DNA reads as TGTGCCAGCAGCTCGGGGGGGAACACTGAAGCTTTCTTT.

The chain links TRBV7-9 to TRBJ1-1, with TRBD1 as a possible D gene (6 bases). Between the trimmed V and J ends, which lost 4 bases and 4 bases, there was a span of 19 bases. Germline V gene lookup returns CDR1 SEHNR and CDR2 FQNEAQ (reference sequence). The CDR3 loop spans 16 amino acids. DNA of the CDR3: TGTGCCAGCAGCTCCCTGGGGGGGGCGCGTGTCACTGAAGCTTTCTTT. Translation gives CASSSLGGARVTEAFF.

The chain links TRBV5-1 to TRBJ1-6, with 8 bases that match TRBD1. Germline V lookup: CDR1 SGHRS, CDR2 YFSETQ. This CDR3 spans 15 amino acids. Unmatched junction bases numbered 8, after V lost 5 bases and J lost 7 bases. The CDR3: CASRPDRAGNSPLHF. The CDR3 DNA reads as TGCGCCAGCAGACCGGACAGGGCGGGAAATTCACCCCTCCACTTT.

The chain uses TRBV6-1 and TRBJ2-1; 9 nucleotides line up with TRBD2. The CDR3 has 15 residues. Germline values: CDR1 MNHNS, CDR2 SASEGT. After removal of 0 bases from V and 10 bases from J, the junction contained 7 bases not matched to a gene. The CDR3 DNA reads TGTGCCAGCAGTGAAGCCACGAGCGGGAGGTTCGAGCAGTTCTTC. This codes for CASSEATSGRFEQFF.

The J gene is TRBJ2-1, the V gene TRBV7-9; 11 nucleotides match TRBD2. Unmatched junction bases numbered 5, after V lost 6 bases and J lost 4 bases. The CDR3 sequence is 15 residues long. Germline CDR1 and CDR2: SEHNR and FQNEAQ (reference sequence). The CDR3 bases are TGTGCCAGCAGGCTAGCGGGAGGCGGGTACAATGAGCAGTTCTTC. Its translation is CASRLAGGGYNEQFF.

V gene TRBV3-1 (or the pseudogene TRBV3-2) combines with J gene TRBJ2-5; 8 bases match TRBD2. The V and J ends lost 4 bases and 1 base, in that order; junction bases with no gene match: 8. Germline CDR1 reads LGHDT; CDR2 reads YNNKEL (reference sequence). The CDR3 length is 16 residues. CDR3 sequence reads: CASSPGRGASQETQYF. The CDR3 DNA sequence: TGTGCCAGCAGCCCCGGGCGGGGGGCTTCCCAAGAGACCCAGTACTTC.

The chain has TRBV3-1 (or the pseudogene TRBV3-2) and TRBJ2-1; 16 bases are shared with TRBD2. V gave up 0 bases and J gave up 7 bases; unmatched junction bases: 3. CDR1 is LGHDT, CDR2 YNNKEL, per germline (reference sequence). The CDR3 is made up of 17 amino acids. The DNA of the CDR3 is TGTGCCAGCAGCCAAGATTGGGGACTAGCGGGAGGGAATGAGCAGTTCTTC. This sequence encodes CASSQDWGLAGGNEQFF.

The chain is built from TRBV2 and TRBJ2-4; 12 nucleotides align to TRBD2. V shed 5 bases and J 1 base; nucleotides not matched to a gene: 3. Germline CDR1 SNHLY, CDR2 FYNNEI. This CDR3 comprises 16 residues. CDR3 loop: CASSPTSGRAKNIQYF. CDR3 in DNA: TGTGCCAGCAGTCCAACTAGCGGGAGGGCCAAAAACATTCAGTACTTC.

V gene TRBV7-9 combines with J gene TRBJ2-5; 9 nucleotides align to TRBD1. Trimming at V came to 5 bases and at J to 5 bases, leaving 3 bases not matched to a gene. The CDR3 totals 13 residues. The germline V gene encodes CDR1 SEHNR and CDR2 FQNEAQ (reference sequence). In DNA form, the CDR3 reads TGTGCCAGCAGCCGGACAGGGGTGGAGACCCAGTACTTC. Translated: CASSRTGVETQYF.

The V and J genes are TRBV7-2 and TRBJ1-5; TRBD1 aligns across 7 bases. Looked up from germline, CDR1 is SGHTA and CDR2 is FQGNSA. This CDR3 is 14 amino acids long. The trim removed 5 bases at V and 2 bases at J, leaving 3 bases unmatched. CDR3 in amino acids: CASSLGTGNQPQHF. The DNA for the CDR3 is TGTGCCAGCAGCCTGGGGACAGGCAATCAGCCCCAGCATTTT.

The CDR3 nucleotides read TGTGCCAGCAGCGGTATCGGGAGAGCGGGCTACAATGAGCAGTTCTTC. Translation gives CASSGIGRAGYNEQFF. V usage is TRBV21-1 and J usage is TRBJ2-1; the DNA was not used to check the table's D call, TRBD2. TRBV21-1 corresponds to a pseudogene. This CDR3 is 16 amino acids long.

The rearrangement joins TRBV9 to TRBJ1-1; D uncertain. With 0 bases removed from V and 1 base from J, the gap between germline ends came to 4 bases. Per germline, CDR1 SGDLS and CDR2 YYNGEE. This CDR3 region has 13 residues. The CDR3 DNA reads TGTGCCAGCAGCGTAGTCTCGAACACTGAAGCTTTCTTT. Translated, it gives CASSVVSNTEAFF.

For this clone: Other DNA sequences within the sample encode an identical CDR3. The chain has TRBV9 and TRBJ1-3; a possible D gene is TRBD1 (5 bases). Germline CDR1 is SGDLS and CDR2 is YYNGEE. The CDR3 extends over 15 amino acids. Trimming stripped 0 bases from V and 3 bases from J, with 10 bases between. The CDR3 DNA reads as TGTGCCAGCAGCGTAGGTCAGGGAGGTGGAAACACCATATATTTT. Amino acids: CASSVGQGGGNTIYF. Using reference TRBV9 and TRBJ1-3 for the parts outside the CDR3, the full variable domain is DSGVTQTPKHLITATGQRVTLRCSPRSGDLSVYWYQQSLDQGLQFLIQYYNGEERAKGNILERFSAQQFPDLHSELNLSSLELGDSALYFCASSVGQGGGNTIYFGEGSWLTVV.

This chain connects TRBV9 to TRBJ1-2; maybe TRBD1 (5 bases). In germline, CDR1 is SGDLS, CDR2 YYNGEE. The V end was cut by 2 bases, the J end by 4 bases, with 15 bases between. The CDR3 length is 15 residues. As DNA, the CDR3 is TGTGCCAGCAGCGTGGCAGGATCAGGGTCCTATGGCTACACCTTC. This translates into CASSVAGSGSYGYTF.

This clone appeared once. The rearrangement joins TRBV15 to TRBJ2-1; D gene ambiguous. V was clipped by 0 bases and J by 5 bases, with 8 bases between them. CDR3 length equals 14 residues. The germline gives CDR1 LNHNV, CDR2 YYDKDF (reference sequence). CDR3 sequence: CATSRDLGNNEQFF. The CDR3 bases are TGTGCCACCAGCAGAGATCTCGGTAACAATGAGCAGTTCTTC. Together with reference TRBV15 and TRBJ2-1, the CDR3 gives the full variable domain: DAMVIQNPRYQVTQFGKPVTLSCSQTLNHNVMYWYQQKSSQAPKLLFHYYDKDFNNEADTPDNFQSRRPNTSFCFLDIRSPGLGDTAMYLCATSRDLGNNEQFFGPGTRLTVL.

This chain connects TRBV5-8 to TRBJ1-1; D may be TRBD1 (5 bases). Germline V gene lookup returns CDR1 SGHTS and CDR2 YDEGEE. With 4 bases removed from V and 1 base from J, the gap between germline ends came to 14 bases. This CDR3 contains 15 residues. As DNA, the CDR3 is TGTGCCAGCAGCCCGGGGCGGGGCGCGAACACTGAAGCTTTCTTT. As protein: CASSPGRGANTEAFF. The full variable domain, in which reference TRBV5-8 and TRBJ1-1 provide the parts outside the CDR3, is EAGVTQSPTHLIKTRGQQATLRCSPISGHTSVYWYQQALGLGLQFLLWYDEGEERNRGNFPPRFSGRQFPNYSSELNVNALELEDSALYLCASSPGRGANTEAFFGQGTRLTVV.

The chain combines TRBV25-1 with TRBJ1-2; no definite D call. Germline V CDR1 and CDR2: MGHDK, SYGVNS. V lost 2 bases to trimming and J lost 5 bases, with 12 bases between them. The CDR3 consists of 14 residues. CDR3 sequence (DNA): TGTGCCAGCAGTGAAGATCCCCAACTATATGGCTACACCTTC. Encoded protein: CASSEDPQLYGYTF.

A single count supports this clone. This sequence joins TRBV15 and TRBJ2-7, with 10 nucleotides matching TRBD2. In germline, CDR1 is LNHNV, CDR2 YYDKDF (reference sequence). The J segment lost 3 bases and the V segment lost 4 bases, leaving 3 bases of the junction unmatched. There are 14 residues in the CDR3. The CDR3 bases are TGTGCCACCAGCATCGGGACTAGCGACTACGAGCAGTACTTC. The encoded protein is CATSIGTSDYEQYF.

This chain uses TRBV18 with TRBJ2-5, with no clear D. V was clipped by 3 bases and J by 2 bases, with 7 bases between them. This CDR3 spans 13 amino acids. CDR1 and CDR2 (germline): KGHSH, LQKENI. This CDR3 is CASSPGLQETQYF. In DNA, the CDR3 is TGTGCCAGCTCACCCGGGTTACAAGAGACCCAGTACTTC.